This T cell receptor beta chain is from a study of cytomegalovirus exposure and HLA in healthy donors. The PCR was carried out with 60 Vbeta primers and 13 Jbeta primers. Sequencing used immunoSEQ multiplex PCR; TCRdb keeps in-frame clones, though not all of them. Here the sample spans approximately 210,000 clones, roughly four fifths being singletons. Germline-derived CDR1 and CDR2 are LNHNV and YYDKDF (reference sequence). There are 16 residues in the CDR3. V lost 3 bases and J lost 3, with 18 bases in between. The sequence was obtained from a man between 18 and 29 years old in good health and CMV-seronegative. The sequenced sample was PBMCs. The chain has TRBV15 and TRBJ2-7; TRBD1 might be the D (5 bases). The CDR3 region is CATSRGIDRIVYEQYF. The CDR3 coding sequence is TGTGCCACCAGCAGGGGAATCGACAGAATCGTCTACGAGCAGTACTTC. The variable domain in full, with the rest retrieved from reference TRBV15 and TRBJ2-7, is DAMVIQNPRYQVTQFGKPVTLSCSQTLNHNVMYWYQQKSSQAPKLLFHYYDKDFNNEADTPDNFQSRRPNTSFCFLDIRSPGLGDTAMYLCATSRGIDRIVYEQYFGPGTRLTVT.